This T cell receptor beta chain was identified in a study of T cells after yellow fever vaccination. Notes on the study in general: The secondary response showed a weaker magnitude and a faster peak, day 5 versus 15. Most primary-vaccination clones reappeared after the booster (around 95% CD4, 75% to 90% CD8).

In the case of this clonotype: What it recognizes is unknown.

Template switching with 5'RACE generated the TCR cDNA and added a universal primer site and UMIs. Each CDR3 protein is one row after TCRdb ran MiXCR on the 5' RACE reads. This table has about 300,000 distinct CDR3 sequences, about 10% appearing once. The material was CD4+ T cells sorted from PBMCs, obtained 5 days after the yellow fever booster vaccination. The TCR originated in a man between 18 and 29 years old who received the YFV17D yellow fever vaccine.

CDR3 region: CASSSQPSSYNEQFF. For the CDR3, the DNA is TGTGCCAGCAGCTCCCAGCCGAGCTCCTACAATGAGCAGTTCTTC. The chain joins TRBV12-3 or TRBV12-4 to TRBJ2-1; unclear D gene. The V end was cut by 6 bases, the J end by 0 bases, with 12 bases between. The CDR3 consists of 15 residues.